The clone carrying this T cell receptor beta chain occurred a few times. Its antigen is as yet unknown. The authors prepared the TCRbeta library with unique molecular identifiers. A single record per CDR3 protein comes from TCRdb applying MiXCR to the PCR reads. The sample yields about 300,000 distinct CDR3 sequences, 10% seen once. V was pared by 0 bases and J by 5 bases, with 4 bases of the junction left unmatched. The CDR3 is made up of 15 amino acids. Germline CDR1 is SEHNR and CDR2 is FQNEAQ (reference sequence). This sample was included in a study of T-cell reconstitution after alpha-beta-depleted transplantation in children. General study points: Expanded graft clones, several hundred of them, were reportedly the source of alpha-beta T cells about two months after transplant. Elevated TCRbeta diversity at day 60 was traced, in some patients, to surviving recipient T cells and thymic progenitors. The authors attributed T-cell counts and diversity one year after transplant mostly to newly produced T cells.

This TCR was sampled from a boy less than two years old with acute myeloid leukemia, due to receive a stem cell transplant. V is TRBV7-9 and J is TRBJ2-4; 7 bases map to TRBD1. The starting material was PBMCs, obtained before TCRalphabeta/CD19-depleted stem cell transplant. The CDR3 DNA is TGTGCCAGCAGCTTAGCAAGAGGGGGCGAAAACATTCAGTACTTC. This sequence encodes CASSLARGGENIQYF.